This TCR beta chain was identified during a study of regulatory T cells in long-lasting Graves disease (TCRdb year 2021). In terms of the full investigation: Persistent Graves' disease was defined as persistently positive TSH receptor autoantibodies together with antithyroid drug treatment for over 5 years. This study used TCR sequencing and RNA sequencing of peripheral blood to compare persistent Graves' disease patients against newly diagnosed Graves' disease patients. The study was conducted in China and was registered as a clinical trial. A total of roughly 33 samples underwent TCR sequencing: about 13 from persistent and roughly 20 from newly diagnosed Graves' disease patients. Persistent Graves' disease patients in the clinical cohort had taken antithyroid drugs for about 10.3 years on average. General study outcomes and caveats: Lower TCR Shannon entropy and fewer highly expanded clones were observed in persistent Graves' disease patients than in newly diagnosed patients, which suggested clonal expansion. Sequencing and analysis were limited to the TCR beta chain. Peripheral blood alone was examined, since thyroid tissue, which constituted the primary lesion, could not be accessed. A larger number of public clonotypes was shared among persistent patients (more than 2,500) than among newly diagnosed patients (around 970). TRBV28, TRBJ1-2 and TRBJ2-5 were preferentially used in persistent disease, while TRBV20-1 and TRBJ2-1 were favored in newly diagnosed disease. The small sample size was acknowledged by the authors as a limitation that may reduce accuracy.

Comment on this clonotype: The antigen it recognizes is unknown. No base-level quality is on record; no much larger clone is a single base apart.

Taken with the paper, the label for time point translates to: persistent/refractory GD, antithyroid drugs over 5 years with positive TRAb. For both TCR sequencing and RNA sequencing, RNA was extracted from PBMCs in TRIzol. The diagnosis of Graves' disease followed American Thyroid Association guidelines. Recruitment of patients was carried out at an endocrinology department in Xi'an, China. Each patient gave around 9 milliliters of peripheral blood, collected in an EDTA anticoagulant tube. Ficoll Paque Plus density gradient separation was used to isolate PBMCs, and no additional T cell sorting was done. RNA quality was checked with an Agilent 2100 Bioanalyzer and agarose gel, and concentration with a NanoDrop 2000. Library preparation used multiplex PCR. Sequencer: Illumina HiSeq 4000. TCR beta libraries were built with iRepertoire HTBI primers and Arm-PCR amplification of CDR3 regions. Before sequencing, the PCR products underwent gel purification. Processing in the source paper ran as follows. Gene usage analysis of CDR3 amino acid clonotypes relied on the 60 or so TRBV and 13 to 15 TRBJ segments identified across samples. Filtered high-quality paired reads were merged into contigs using COPE and FqMerger. BLAST was used to align contigs to IMGT TRBV, TRBD and TRBJ reference genes, and CDR3 was defined according to IMGT. Clonotypes above 0.1% frequency were classified as highly expanded clones. Shannon entropy was used to measure repertoire diversity, and the Gini coefficient was used to measure V-J evenness. Clonotypes shared by more than one individual were considered public. The raw public reads went through TCRdb reprocessing: fastp at Q25, MiXCR clone calling, in-frame beta chains kept. All rows with the same CDR3 protein become a single entry with the most common DNA and genes. The V and J calls and clone size come from TCRdb's table, not from the authors' own analysis. This sample lists 400,000 or so distinct CDR3 sequences; less than 25% were detected once. The ten top clones hold less than 25% of the sample.

V drops 1 base and J drops 3 bases, leaving 9 bases in between. The CDR3 goes from the cysteine to the phenylalanine over 14 residues. Only the CDR3 portion is preserved as DNA: 42 bases, with reading frame beginning at the first base. Based on the germline V gene (reference sequence), the CDR1 and CDR2 sequences are LNHNV and YYDKDF. Sequencing used peripheral blood mononuclear cells (PBMCs), obtained when the disease was refractory, from a patient treated with antithyroid drugs. The chain uses TRBV15 and TRBJ2-5, with the D segment identity uncertain. This receptor was identified in a female donor with Graves disease. The bases are TGTGCCACCAGCAGAGTTCGGGCGGAAGAGACCCAGTACTTC. It encodes CATSRVRAEETQYF.